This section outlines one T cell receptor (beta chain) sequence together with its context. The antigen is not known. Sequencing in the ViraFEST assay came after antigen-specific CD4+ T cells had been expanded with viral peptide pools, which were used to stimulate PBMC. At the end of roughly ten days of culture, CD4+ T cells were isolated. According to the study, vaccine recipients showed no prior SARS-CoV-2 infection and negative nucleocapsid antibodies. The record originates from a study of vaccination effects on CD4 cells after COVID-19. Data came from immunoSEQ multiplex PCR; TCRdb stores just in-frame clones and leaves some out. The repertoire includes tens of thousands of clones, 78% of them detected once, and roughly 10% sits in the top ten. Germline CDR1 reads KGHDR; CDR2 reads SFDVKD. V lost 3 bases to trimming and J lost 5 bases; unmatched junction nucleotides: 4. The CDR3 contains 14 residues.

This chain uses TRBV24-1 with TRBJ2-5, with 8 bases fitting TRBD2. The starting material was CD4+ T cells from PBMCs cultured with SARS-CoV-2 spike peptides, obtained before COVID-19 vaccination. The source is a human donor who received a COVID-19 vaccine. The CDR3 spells CATSDRTSSETQYF. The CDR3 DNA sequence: TGTGCCACCAGTGATAGGACTAGCTCGGAGACCCAGTACTTC.